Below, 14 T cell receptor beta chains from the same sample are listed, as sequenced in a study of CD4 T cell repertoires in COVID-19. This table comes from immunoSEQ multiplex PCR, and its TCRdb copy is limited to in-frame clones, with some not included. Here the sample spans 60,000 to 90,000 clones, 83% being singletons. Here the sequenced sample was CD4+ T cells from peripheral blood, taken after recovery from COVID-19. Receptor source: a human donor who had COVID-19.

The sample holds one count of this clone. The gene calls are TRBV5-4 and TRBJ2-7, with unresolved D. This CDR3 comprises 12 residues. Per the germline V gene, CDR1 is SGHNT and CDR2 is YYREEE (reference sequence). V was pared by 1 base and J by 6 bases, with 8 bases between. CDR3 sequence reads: CASSLNLGEQYF. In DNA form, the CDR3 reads TGTGCCAGCAGCTTGAATCTCGGCGAGCAGTACTTC. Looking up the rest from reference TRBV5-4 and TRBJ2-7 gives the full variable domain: ETGVTQSPTHLIKTRGQQVTLRCSSQSGHNTVSWYQQALGQGPQFIFQYYREEENGRGNFPPRFSGLQFPNYSSELNVNALELDDSALYLCASSLNLGEQYFGPGTRLTVT.

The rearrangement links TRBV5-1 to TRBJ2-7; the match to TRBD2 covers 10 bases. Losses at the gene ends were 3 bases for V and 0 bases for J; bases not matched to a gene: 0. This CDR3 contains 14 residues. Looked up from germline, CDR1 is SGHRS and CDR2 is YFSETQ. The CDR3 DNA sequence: TGCGCCAGCAGCTCTAGCGGGAGCTCCTACGAGCAGTACTTC. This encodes CASSSSGSSYEQYF.

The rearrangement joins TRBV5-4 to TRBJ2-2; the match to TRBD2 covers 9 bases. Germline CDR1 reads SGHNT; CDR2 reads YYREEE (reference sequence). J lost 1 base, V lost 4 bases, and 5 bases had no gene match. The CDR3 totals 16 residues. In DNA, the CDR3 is TGTGCCAGCAGCCCGGCGGGGGGGGTGAACACCGGGGAGCTGTTTTTT. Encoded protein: CASSPAGGVNTGELFF.

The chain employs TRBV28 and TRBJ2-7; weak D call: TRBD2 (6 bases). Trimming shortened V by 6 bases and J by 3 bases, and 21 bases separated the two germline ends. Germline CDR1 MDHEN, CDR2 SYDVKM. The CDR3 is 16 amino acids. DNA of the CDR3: TGTGCCAGCAGGGGGGGAATAAGGGGCGCGAACTACGAGCAGTACTTC. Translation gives CASRGGIRGANYEQYF.

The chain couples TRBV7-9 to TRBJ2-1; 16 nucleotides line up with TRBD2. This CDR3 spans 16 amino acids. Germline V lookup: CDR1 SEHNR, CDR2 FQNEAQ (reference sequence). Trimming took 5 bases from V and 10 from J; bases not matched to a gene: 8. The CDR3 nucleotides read TGTGCCAGCAGCCCCCCGGGACTAGCGGGAGGGGTCGAGCAGTTCTTC. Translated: CASSPPGLAGGVEQFF.

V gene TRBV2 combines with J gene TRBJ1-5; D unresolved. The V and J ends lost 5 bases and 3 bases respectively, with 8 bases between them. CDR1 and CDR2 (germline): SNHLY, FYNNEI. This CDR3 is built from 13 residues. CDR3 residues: CASSTSSNQPQHF. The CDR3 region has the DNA TGTGCCAGCAGTACGAGTTCCAATCAGCCCCAGCATTTT.

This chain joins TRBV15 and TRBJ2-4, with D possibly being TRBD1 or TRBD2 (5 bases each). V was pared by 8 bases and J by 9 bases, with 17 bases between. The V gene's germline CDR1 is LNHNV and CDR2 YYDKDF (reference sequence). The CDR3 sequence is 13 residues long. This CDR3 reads CATQRQIGTIQYF. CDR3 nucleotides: TGTGCCACCCAAAGACAGATAGGGACCATTCAGTACTTC. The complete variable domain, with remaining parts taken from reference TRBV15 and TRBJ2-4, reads DAMVIQNPRYQVTQFGKPVTLSCSQTLNHNVMYWYQQKSSQAPKLLFHYYDKDFNNEADTPDNFQSRRPNTSFCFLDIRSPGLGDTAMYLCATQRQIGTIQYFGAGTRLSVL.

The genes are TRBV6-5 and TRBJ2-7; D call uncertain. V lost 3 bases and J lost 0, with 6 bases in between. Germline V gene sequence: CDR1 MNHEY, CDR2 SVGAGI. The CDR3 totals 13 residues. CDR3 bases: TGTGCCAGCAGTTATAGCAGCTCCTACGAGCAGTACTTC. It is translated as CASSYSSSYEQYF.

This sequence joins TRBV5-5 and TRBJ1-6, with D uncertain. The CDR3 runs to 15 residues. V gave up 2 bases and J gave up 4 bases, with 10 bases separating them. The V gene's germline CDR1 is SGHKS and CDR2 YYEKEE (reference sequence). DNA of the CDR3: TGTGCCAGCAGCTTCGGGGAGCCTTATAATTCACCCCTCCACTTT. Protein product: CASSFGEPYNSPLHF.

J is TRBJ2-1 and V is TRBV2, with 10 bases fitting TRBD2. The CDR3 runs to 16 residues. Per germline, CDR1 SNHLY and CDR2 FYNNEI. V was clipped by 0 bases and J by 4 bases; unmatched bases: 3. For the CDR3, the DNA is TGTGCCAGCAGTGAAGCGCGGACTAGCGGTTACAATGAGCAGTTCTTC. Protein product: CASSEARTSGYNEQFF.

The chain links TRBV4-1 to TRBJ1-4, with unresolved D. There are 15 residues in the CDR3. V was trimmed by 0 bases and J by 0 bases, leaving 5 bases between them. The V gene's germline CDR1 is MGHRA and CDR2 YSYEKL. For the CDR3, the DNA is TGCGCCAGCAGCCAAGAAGGGACAACTAATGAAAAACTGTTTTTT. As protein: CASSQEGTTNEKLFF.

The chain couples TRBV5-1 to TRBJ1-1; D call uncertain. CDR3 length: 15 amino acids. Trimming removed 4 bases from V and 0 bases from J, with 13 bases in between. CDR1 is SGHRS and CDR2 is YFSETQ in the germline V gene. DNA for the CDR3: TGCGCCAGCAGCGAGAACGGTCAAATGAACACTGAAGCTTTCTTT. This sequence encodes CASSENGQMNTEAFF.

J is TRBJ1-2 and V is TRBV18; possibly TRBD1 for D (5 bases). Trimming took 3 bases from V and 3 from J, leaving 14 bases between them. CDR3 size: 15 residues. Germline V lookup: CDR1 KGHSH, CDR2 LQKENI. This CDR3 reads CASSPPGNRDYGYTF. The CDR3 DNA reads TGTGCCAGCTCACCGCCAGGGAATAGGGACTATGGCTACACCTTC.

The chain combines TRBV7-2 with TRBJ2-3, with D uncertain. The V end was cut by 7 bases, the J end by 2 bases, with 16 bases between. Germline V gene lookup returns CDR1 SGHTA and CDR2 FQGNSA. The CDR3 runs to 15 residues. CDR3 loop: CASTHPQRNTDTQYF. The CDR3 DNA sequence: TGTGCCAGCACCCACCCTCAGAGGAACACAGATACGCAGTATTTT. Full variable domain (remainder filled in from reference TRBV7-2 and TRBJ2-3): GAGVSQSPSNKVTEKGKDVELRCDPISGHTALYWYRQSLGQGLEFLIYFQGNSAPDKSGLPSDRFSAERTGGSVSTLTIQRTQQEDSAVYLCASTHPQRNTDTQYFGPGTRLTVL.